Reported below is one T cell receptor beta chain. The antigen it recognizes is unknown. Within one base of it there is no much larger clone, and no base qualities were kept. V is pared back by 7 bases and J by 7 bases, with 16 bases lying between the germline termini. According to the germline V gene, CDR1 reads MDHEN and CDR2 reads SYDVKM. The CDR3 sequence holds 13 residues, the cysteine and phenylalanine included. CDR3 DNA is the only sequence kept; it has 39 bases, read in frame from the first base. This entry comes from a study of radiation and T cells in renal cell carcinoma (dated by TCRdb to about 2020). In the study overall: The samples were drawn from a clinical trial, where primary renal cell carcinomas were treated with 15 Gy of stereotactic body radiation therapy and then removed by nephrectomy 4 weeks afterward. A total of some 51 samples underwent TCR beta sequencing, made up of approximately 26 tumors and about 27 peripheral blood samples. In the approximately 58 samples combined, some 4 million unique CDR3 nucleotide sequences were found, encoding 2.5 million to 3 million unique CDR3 amino acid sequences. What the authors observed across the whole study: Top tumor clonotypes rose in blood from baseline to 2 weeks post-radiation, then contracted by 4 weeks, suggesting transient expansion of tumor-resident clones. Dynamics of the blood repertoire were not tracked past 4 weeks after treatment. No pretreatment tumor biopsies were available, so the baseline intratumoral presence of clonotypes could not be determined. Because the trial had a single-armed design, the trial could not examine how radiation dose or scheduling affected the TCR repertoire.

The time point label, read with the paper, signifies: blood 2 weeks post-SBRT. Interpreted using the paper, the treatment or condition label stands for: 15 Gy SBRT to primary tumor, nephrectomy 4 weeks later. To follow tumor-enriched clonotypes, peripheral blood was collected serially from radiation-treated patients at baseline and again at 2 weeks and 4 weeks after SBRT. Every patient had renal cell carcinoma of clear cell pathology. Genomic DNA for TCR sequencing was prepared using the QIAamp DNA Blood Mini Kit (Qiagen). Samples were included in the analyses only if all quality control checks were passed. Following the manufacturer's recommendations, the immunoSEQ kit was used to generate TCR beta libraries from genomic DNA. To prepare libraries, a first multiplex PCR with proprietary primers was run, followed by a second PCR that added unique barcodes, and a bead cleanup was done after each round. Each sample batch included a kit-provided positive control reaction and a negative control reaction. The final libraries were assessed on an Agilent 4200 TapeStation D1000 ScreenTape, pooled by volume, and quantified by qPCR. Sequencing was performed on an Illumina NextSeq500 using a MidOutput 150-cycle cartridge, with 156 Read1 cycles, 15 Index1 cycles, and the kit custom primers. The pooled library was loaded at 0.9 to 1 pM, with an approximately 21% PhiX control spiked in. The original pipeline was this. The vendor-processed data were analyzed in R, and a clonotype was defined as all T cells that share the same CDR3 nucleotide sequence. For clone abundance analyses, frequencies were normalized to the 10,000 most abundant clones per sample. Public T cell clones, which averaged fewer than five per sample, were removed prior to analysis. An abundance difference of at least 32-fold between compartments was the criterion for calling clonotypes tumor-enriched or baseline blood-enriched. A beta-binomial differential abundance model was used to identify clonotypes that expanded or contracted between blood time points. Tumor-blood repertoire similarity was measured with the Baroni-Urbani and Buser coefficient, and group comparisons used two-tailed Wilcoxon tests in R. Entries here come from immuneACCESS through TCRdb and include only in-frame sequences with V and J called. Some clones fail to appear in such tables; in the studies checked, an unresolved V gene covers under half of the shortfall, and the cause of the remainder is unknown. That table gives V, J and clone size, and the DNA gave D and trimming. This sample lists 120,000 or so clones; 81% were detected once. The ten largest clones capture around 6.1% of the sample.

This receptor was obtained from a man aged 50-60 years with renal cell carcinoma. The sample in question was blood, obtained from a patient whose treatment included radiotherapy and nephrectomy. The sequence links TRBV28 to TRBJ1-2; possibly the D gene is TRBD1, per 6 matching bases. CDR3 sequence: CASIKGVDGGYTF. The nucleotide sequence is given as TGTGCCAGCATCAAGGGGGTAGATGGTGGCTACACCTTC.